This T cell receptor beta chain was sequenced for a study of T-cell reconstitution after alpha-beta-depleted transplantation in children. Whole-study results and caveats: It was reported that alpha-beta T cells came from several hundred expanded graft clones (about two months after transplant). T cells produced anew were the main source of T-cell counts and diversity one year after transplant. After transplant, high TCRbeta diversity at day 60 in some patients arose from surviving recipient T cells and thymic progenitors.

In regard to this clonotype: The antigen remains undetermined.

TCRbeta library preparation incorporated unique molecular identifiers. One entry per CDR3 protein, called by TCRdb with MiXCR from the PCR reads. The data contain about 400,000 distinct CDR3 sequences, around 15% of them singletons. The length of the CDR3 is 12 residues. Trimming pared 6 bases from V and 6 bases from J, leaving 9 bases between. This clonotype was sampled from a boy younger than two who had a stem cell transplant for Wiskott-Aldrich syndrome, so the T cells may come from the graft donor. The sequencing here drew on PBMCs, mostly from graft donor cells, taken 360 days after TCRalphabeta/CD19-depleted stem cell transplant. The chain links TRBV12-3 or TRBV12-4 to TRBJ2-1; perhaps TRBD2 as D (6 bases). As DNA, the CDR3 is TGTGCCAGCAGGCCGACTAGCAATGAGCAGTTCTTC. Its protein is CASRPTSNEQFF.